The present T cell receptor beta chain was sequenced within a study of blood T cell repertoires in COVID-19. The study counted Cohort 3 donors as recovered given two negative PCRs, clearance, or symptom resolution. The V and J ends lost 6 bases and 3 bases, in that order; junction bases with no gene match: 9. This CDR3 contains 16 residues. Looked up from germline, CDR1 is SNHLY and CDR2 is FYNNEI. Sequenced by immunoSEQ multiplex PCR; TCRdb stores in-frame clones only, minus some. The table includes about 130,000 clones, about 79% detected once. The sequenced sample consisted of PBMCs or T cells enriched from blood (not recorded which). This chain links TRBV2 with TRBJ2-1; 9 nucleotides align to TRBD1. This clonotype originated in a man over 45 who had recovered from COVID-19. CDR3 sequence (DNA): TGTGCCAGCAGGGGACAGGGAGGGGTTATCTACAATGAGCAGTTCTTC. Encoded protein: CASRGQGGVIYNEQFF.